A selection of T cell receptor beta chains follows, all from one sample in a study of T cells in Graves' hyperthyroidism and ophthalmopathy. TCRdb recomputed calls from the multiplex PCR reads with MiXCR, one row per CDR3 protein. Of approximately 300,000 distinct CDR3 sequences listed, approximately 15% are singletons. The sequenced sample was blood. The receptors were gathered from a man aged 30-40 years with Graves' hyperthyroidism. Each CDR3 is given with its conserved first and last residue. A D gene is named only where the DNA matches it firmly. Clone size is shown for a subset of rows, as once, few, many or a class of expanded clone.

CDR3 protein: CASSAGQGVSPLHF; CDR3 DNA: TGTGCCAGCAGTGCCGGACAGGGGGTTTCACCCCTCCACTTT; D gene: TRBD1; V gene: TRBV2; clone size: many; J gene: TRBJ1-6
CDR3 protein: CASSSRTSGNPGEQFF; CDR3 DNA: TGTGCCAGCAGCTCCCGGACTAGCGGGAATCCGGGTGAGCAGTTCTTC; D gene: TRBD2; V gene: TRBV7-8; clone size: many; J gene: TRBJ2-1
CDR3 protein: CASSLLAGVTETQYF; CDR3 DNA: TGTGCCAGCAGTCTTCTAGCGGGAGTGACAGAGACCCAGTACTTC; D gene: TRBD2; V gene: TRBV6-1; clone size: many; J gene: TRBJ2-5
CDR3 protein: CASSQVATASGRRGQETQYF; CDR3 DNA: TGTGCCAGCAGCCAAGTTGCTACGGCTAGCGGGAGACGGGGCCAAGAGACCCAGTACTTC; D gene: TRBD2; V gene: TRBV3-1; clone size: few; J gene: TRBJ2-5
CDR3 protein: CASSLGPTGEPFF; CDR3 DNA: TGTGCCAGCAGCTTAGGACCCACCGGGGAGCCGTTTTTT; D gene: -; V gene: TRBV11-2; clone size: few; J gene: TRBJ2-2
CDR3 protein: CASSLAGQEGYGYTF; CDR3 DNA: TGTGCCAGCAGTTTAGCTGGGCAGGAAGGCTATGGCTACACCTTC; D gene: -; V gene: TRBV12-3/TRBV12-4; clone size: few; J gene: TRBJ1-2
CDR3 protein: CASSEFPLAGGATDTQYF; CDR3 DNA: TGTGCCAGCAGTGAATTCCCGTTAGCGGGAGGAGCGACAGATACGCAGTATTTT; D gene: TRBD2; V gene: TRBV6-1; clone size: many; J gene: TRBJ2-3
CDR3 protein: CASSQEILLAGRELFF; CDR3 DNA: TGCGCCAGCAGCCAAGAAATCTTACTGGCCGGGAGGGAGCTGTTTTTT; D gene: -; V gene: TRBV4-1; clone size: -; J gene: TRBJ2-2
CDR3 protein: CSARGRRGENEQFF; CDR3 DNA: TGCAGTGCTAGAGGGCGCCGAGGGGAGAATGAGCAGTTCTTC; D gene: -; V gene: TRBV20-1; clone size: few; J gene: TRBJ2-1
CDR3 protein: CASSQGHNQPQHF; CDR3 DNA: TGCGCCAGCAGCCAAGGTCACAATCAGCCCCAGCATTTT; D gene: -; V gene: TRBV4-1; clone size: -; J gene: TRBJ1-5
CDR3 protein: CASSMEYTDTQYF; CDR3 DNA: TGTGCCAGTAGTATGGAGTACACAGATACGCAGTATTTT; D gene: -; V gene: TRBV19; clone size: -; J gene: TRBJ2-3
CDR3 protein: CASSQGFEGTQYF; CDR3 DNA: TGTGCCAGCAGCCAAGGATTCGAGGGTACGCAGTATTTT; D gene: -; V gene: TRBV3-1; clone size: many; J gene: TRBJ2-3
CDR3 protein: CASSPGANTEAFF; CDR3 DNA: TGTGCCAGCTCACCAGGGGCGAACACTGAAGCTTTCTTT; D gene: -; V gene: TRBV18; clone size: many; J gene: TRBJ1-1
CDR3 protein: CASSSCTGSGTSYNEQFF; CDR3 DNA: TGTGCCAGCAGTTCATGCACTGGTAGCGGGACGTCCTACAATGAGCAGTTCTTC; D gene: TRBD2; V gene: TRBV28; clone size: -; J gene: TRBJ2-1
CDR3 protein: CASSLEPGTEAFF; CDR3 DNA: TGTGCCAGCAGCTTAGAACCCGGCACTGAAGCTTTCTTT; D gene: -; V gene: TRBV11-3; clone size: once; J gene: TRBJ1-1
CDR3 protein: CASSARDSAETQYF; CDR3 DNA: TGTGCCAGCAGCGCACGGGACTCCGCAGAGACCCAGTACTTC; D gene: -; V gene: TRBV11-2; clone size: few; J gene: TRBJ2-5
CDR3 protein: CASSPAWAGELFF; CDR3 DNA: TGTGCCAGCAGTCCCGCTTGGGCCGGGGAGCTGTTTTTT; D gene: -; V gene: TRBV6-1; clone size: few; J gene: TRBJ2-2
CDR3 protein: CASSNLRANTGELFF; CDR3 DNA: TGTGCCAGTAGTAACCTAAGAGCGAACACCGGGGAGCTGTTTTTT; D gene: -; V gene: TRBV19; clone size: -; J gene: TRBJ2-2
CDR3 protein: CASSLTAQETQYF; CDR3 DNA: TGTGCCAGCAGCTTGACAGCTCAAGAGACCCAGTACTTC; D gene: -; V gene: TRBV7-3; clone size: many; J gene: TRBJ2-5
CDR3 protein: CASSVATTAQGDAGTQYF; CDR3 DNA: TGTGCCAGCAGCGTAGCTACTACAGCCCAGGGCGATGCCGGTACGCAGTATTTT; D gene: -; V gene: TRBV9; clone size: -; J gene: TRBJ2-3
CDR3 protein: CASELGGTDTQYF; CDR3 DNA: TGTGCCTCCGAGCTGGGGGGCACAGATACGCAGTATTTT; D gene: -; V gene: TRBV30; clone size: many; J gene: TRBJ2-3
CDR3 protein: CATSEGGQGSLQETQYF; CDR3 DNA: TGTGCCACCAGTGAGGGGGGACAGGGTAGCCTACAAGAGACCCAGTACTTC; D gene: TRBD1; V gene: TRBV24-1; clone size: many; J gene: TRBJ2-5
CDR3 protein: CASSFIGSGRNYEQYF; CDR3 DNA: TGCGCCAGCAGCTTTATTGGCTCGGGGAGAAACTACGAGCAGTACTTC; D gene: -; V gene: TRBV5-1; clone size: -; J gene: TRBJ2-7
CDR3 protein: CSAPRAGSSYNEQFF; CDR3 DNA: TGCAGTGCTCCCAGGGCTGGTAGCTCCTACAATGAGCAGTTCTTC; D gene: -; V gene: TRBV20-1; clone size: few; J gene: TRBJ2-1
CDR3 protein: CASSVGGGSSGYTF; CDR3 DNA: TGTGCCAGCAGTGTCGGGGGGGGTTCCTCTGGCTACACCTTC; D gene: -; V gene: TRBV6-1; clone size: once; J gene: TRBJ1-2
CDR3 protein: CASSLGLAHEQYF; CDR3 DNA: TGTGCCAGCAGTCTCGGACTCGCCCACGAGCAGTACTTC; D gene: -; V gene: TRBV2; clone size: -; J gene: TRBJ2-7
CDR3 protein: CSVTSGTGGIQPQHF; CDR3 DNA: TGCAGCGTGACTTCCGGGACAGGGGGAATTCAGCCCCAGCATTTT; D gene: TRBD1; V gene: TRBV29-1; clone size: many; J gene: TRBJ1-5